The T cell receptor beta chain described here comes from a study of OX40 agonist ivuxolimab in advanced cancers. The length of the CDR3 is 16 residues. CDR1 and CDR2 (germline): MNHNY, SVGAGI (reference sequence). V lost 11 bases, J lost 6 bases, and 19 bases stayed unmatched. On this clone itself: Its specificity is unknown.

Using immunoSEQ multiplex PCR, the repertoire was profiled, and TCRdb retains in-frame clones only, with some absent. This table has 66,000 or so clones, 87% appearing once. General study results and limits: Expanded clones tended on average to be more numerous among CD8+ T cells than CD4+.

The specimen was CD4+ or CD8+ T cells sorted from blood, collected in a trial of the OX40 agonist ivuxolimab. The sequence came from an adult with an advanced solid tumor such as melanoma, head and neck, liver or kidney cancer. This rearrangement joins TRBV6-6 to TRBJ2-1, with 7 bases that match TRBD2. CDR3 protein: CASDYDPQRDSNEQFF. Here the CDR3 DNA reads TGTGCCTCCGATTATGACCCCCAGCGGGATAGCAATGAGCAGTTCTTC.